This T cell receptor (beta chain) was recovered during a study of T cells after posttransplantation cyclophosphamide. The study's findings and limits: Donor-recipient repertoire similarity was low at 1-2 months, rising over year one. TRB overlap between skin or GI tissue T cells and blood was limited.

Sequenced by immunoSEQ multiplex PCR; TCRdb stores in-frame clones only, minus some. The specimen gives roughly 41,000 clones without singletons; the ten biggest hold 5.9%. The CDR3 has 14 residues. Per the germline V gene, CDR1 is SEHNR and CDR2 is FQNEAQ (reference sequence). The V end was cut by 2 bases, the J end by 5 bases, with 12 bases between. This clone was counted only a few times. What it binds is unknown. This TCR was sampled from a man between 25 and 39 years old in good health and a related stem cell transplant donor. The chain combines TRBV7-9 with TRBJ2-5, with D perhaps being TRBD1 or TRBD2 (5 bases each). Sequenced sample: PBMCs. The CDR3 reads CASSLRGAGETQYF. The CDR3 DNA is TGTGCCAGCAGCTTAAGAGGGGCCGGCGAGACCCAGTACTTC.